This is a list of T cell receptor beta chains from one sample in a study of T cell responses to AZD1222 COVID-19 vaccine. Repertoires were generated with immunoSEQ multiplex PCR, while TCRdb's copy carries only in-frame clones and drops some. The table has some 150,000 clones, about 91% seen once. The sequenced sample was peripheral blood, obtained on day 0 of AZD1222 vaccination. Receptors originate from an adult in good health. Both conserved end residues are part of each CDR3. For some rows the clone size is stated as once, few or many, or as a class when expanded; others skip it.

J | V | size | length | CDR3
TRBJ2-7 | TRBV29-1 | - | 14 | CSAATGQARYEQYF
TRBJ2-2 | TRBV9 | - | 15 | CASSVLLQGAGELFF
TRBJ1-3 | TRBV3-1/TRBV3-2 | once | 14 | CASSPWTFGNTIYF
TRBJ2-1 | TRBV9 | - | 14 | CASSVEAGYNEQFF
TRBJ2-7 | TRBV11-2 | - | 15 | CASSPLSGSSYEQYF
TRBJ2-7 | TRBV10-3 | - | 15 | CAISESGASMYEQYF
TRBJ1-5 | TRBV30 | - | 17 | CAWSRDRVSNGNQPQHF
TRBJ2-2 | TRBV25-1 | - | 13 | CASSEGGYGELFF
TRBJ2-1 | TRBV19 | - | 18 | CASSTLLRREVSYNEQFF
TRBJ2-1 | TRBV7-9 | - | 15 | CASSSRLAIWNEQFF
TRBJ1-6 | TRBV7-9 | - | 14 | CASSFLGGDSPLHF
TRBJ1-5 | TRBV28 | once | 13 | CASSPTWEAPSIW
TRBJ2-7 | TRBV11-3 | - | 14 | CASSLPTPNYEQYF
TRBJ2-7 | TRBV27 | - | 15 | CASSHGTGRKYEQYF
TRBJ1-6 | TRBV6-1 | - | 12 | CASSEWNSPLHF
TRBJ2-7 | TRBV6-5 | - | 15 | CASSSPTLSSYEQYF
TRBJ1-5 | TRBV27 | - | 12 | CASSQGAQPQHF
TRBJ2-2 | TRBV2 | - | 15 | CASKGTGMNTGELFF
TRBJ1-5 | TRBV4-2 | - | 17 | CASSQDSRDLSNQPQHF
TRBJ1-2 | TRBV11-2 | - | 13 | CASSTQGLRGYTF
TRBJ1-2 | TRBV3-1/TRBV3-2 | - | 14 | CASSRTGVNYGYTF
TRBJ1-2 | TRBV11-3 | - | 12 | CASSFPGNGYTF
TRBJ1-2 | TRBV4-3 | - | 16 | CASSQQMTGVNYGYTF
TRBJ1-3 | TRBV7-9 | once | 14 | CASSLVPAGGTIYF
TRBJ2-3 | TRBV6-5 | - | 14 | CASSYSRVTDTQYF
TRBJ2-7 | TRBV14 | - | 15 | CASRAGTRVGNEQYF
TRBJ2-7 | TRBV6-5 | - | 14 | CASSLFGLAGEQYF
TRBJ2-6 | TRBV5-1 | - | 17 | CASSHTLRGAKANVLTF
TRBJ2-7 | TRBV30 | - | 12 | CAWSRSTYEQYF
TRBJ2-2 | TRBV27 | - | 13 | CASRPRVTGELFF
TRBJ2-7 | TRBV7-9 | - | 14 | CASSLSGQNYEQYF
TRBJ2-2 | TRBV7-9 | - | 15 | CASSLTGGTTGELFF
TRBJ2-3 | TRBV3-1/TRBV3-2 | - | 14 | CASSRGLTSDTQYF
TRBJ1-2 | TRBV27 | - | 13 | CASSSPKSYGYTF
TRBJ1-6 | TRBV3-1/TRBV3-2 | - | 14 | CASSQTEDSPSWHF
TRBJ1-3 | TRBV6-6 | - | 15 | CASSYERVLGNTIYF
TRBJ2-1 | TRBV27 | once | 13 | CASSLSPVNEQFF
TRBJ1-5 | TRBV6-2/TRBV6-3 | - | 13 | CASSYSRVTPQHF
TRBJ2-7 | TRBV30 | - | 16 | CAWNGPGALTRYEQYF
TRBJ1-2 | TRBV19 | - | 13 | CASSIDRGGGYTF
TRBJ2-1 | TRBV7-2 | - | 14 | CASSLGQAYNEQFF
TRBJ1-3 | TRBV29-1 | - | 14 | CSVGGTRSGNTIYF
TRBJ2-5 | TRBV5-6 | - | 17 | CASSLGFQGAGRETQYF
TRBJ2-1 | TRBV9 | - | 16 | CASSFLGGQGVNEQFF
TRBJ2-2 | TRBV18 | - | 16 | CASSPTGGSKTGELFF
TRBJ2-3 | TRBV6-1 | - | 14 | CASSEALAGATQYF
TRBJ2-7 | TRBV7-9 | - | 14 | CASSPPTSSYEQYF
TRBJ2-1 | TRBV7-3 | - | 13 | CASSLTSYNEQFF
TRBJ1-1 | TRBV4-3 | - | 14 | CASSQGHDVPEAFF
TRBJ2-3 | TRBV6-1 | - | 16 | CASSEASGSRTDTQYF
TRBJ1-2 | TRBV5-3 | - | 17 | CARSCPGEELANYGYTF
TRBJ1-5 | TRBV12-3/TRBV12-4 | - | 13 | CASSLAGNQPQHF
TRBJ2-2 | TRBV11-3 | once | 15 | CASSPSGQSPGELFF
TRBJ1-2 | TRBV3-1/TRBV3-2 | - | 13 | CASSPRQGRGYTF